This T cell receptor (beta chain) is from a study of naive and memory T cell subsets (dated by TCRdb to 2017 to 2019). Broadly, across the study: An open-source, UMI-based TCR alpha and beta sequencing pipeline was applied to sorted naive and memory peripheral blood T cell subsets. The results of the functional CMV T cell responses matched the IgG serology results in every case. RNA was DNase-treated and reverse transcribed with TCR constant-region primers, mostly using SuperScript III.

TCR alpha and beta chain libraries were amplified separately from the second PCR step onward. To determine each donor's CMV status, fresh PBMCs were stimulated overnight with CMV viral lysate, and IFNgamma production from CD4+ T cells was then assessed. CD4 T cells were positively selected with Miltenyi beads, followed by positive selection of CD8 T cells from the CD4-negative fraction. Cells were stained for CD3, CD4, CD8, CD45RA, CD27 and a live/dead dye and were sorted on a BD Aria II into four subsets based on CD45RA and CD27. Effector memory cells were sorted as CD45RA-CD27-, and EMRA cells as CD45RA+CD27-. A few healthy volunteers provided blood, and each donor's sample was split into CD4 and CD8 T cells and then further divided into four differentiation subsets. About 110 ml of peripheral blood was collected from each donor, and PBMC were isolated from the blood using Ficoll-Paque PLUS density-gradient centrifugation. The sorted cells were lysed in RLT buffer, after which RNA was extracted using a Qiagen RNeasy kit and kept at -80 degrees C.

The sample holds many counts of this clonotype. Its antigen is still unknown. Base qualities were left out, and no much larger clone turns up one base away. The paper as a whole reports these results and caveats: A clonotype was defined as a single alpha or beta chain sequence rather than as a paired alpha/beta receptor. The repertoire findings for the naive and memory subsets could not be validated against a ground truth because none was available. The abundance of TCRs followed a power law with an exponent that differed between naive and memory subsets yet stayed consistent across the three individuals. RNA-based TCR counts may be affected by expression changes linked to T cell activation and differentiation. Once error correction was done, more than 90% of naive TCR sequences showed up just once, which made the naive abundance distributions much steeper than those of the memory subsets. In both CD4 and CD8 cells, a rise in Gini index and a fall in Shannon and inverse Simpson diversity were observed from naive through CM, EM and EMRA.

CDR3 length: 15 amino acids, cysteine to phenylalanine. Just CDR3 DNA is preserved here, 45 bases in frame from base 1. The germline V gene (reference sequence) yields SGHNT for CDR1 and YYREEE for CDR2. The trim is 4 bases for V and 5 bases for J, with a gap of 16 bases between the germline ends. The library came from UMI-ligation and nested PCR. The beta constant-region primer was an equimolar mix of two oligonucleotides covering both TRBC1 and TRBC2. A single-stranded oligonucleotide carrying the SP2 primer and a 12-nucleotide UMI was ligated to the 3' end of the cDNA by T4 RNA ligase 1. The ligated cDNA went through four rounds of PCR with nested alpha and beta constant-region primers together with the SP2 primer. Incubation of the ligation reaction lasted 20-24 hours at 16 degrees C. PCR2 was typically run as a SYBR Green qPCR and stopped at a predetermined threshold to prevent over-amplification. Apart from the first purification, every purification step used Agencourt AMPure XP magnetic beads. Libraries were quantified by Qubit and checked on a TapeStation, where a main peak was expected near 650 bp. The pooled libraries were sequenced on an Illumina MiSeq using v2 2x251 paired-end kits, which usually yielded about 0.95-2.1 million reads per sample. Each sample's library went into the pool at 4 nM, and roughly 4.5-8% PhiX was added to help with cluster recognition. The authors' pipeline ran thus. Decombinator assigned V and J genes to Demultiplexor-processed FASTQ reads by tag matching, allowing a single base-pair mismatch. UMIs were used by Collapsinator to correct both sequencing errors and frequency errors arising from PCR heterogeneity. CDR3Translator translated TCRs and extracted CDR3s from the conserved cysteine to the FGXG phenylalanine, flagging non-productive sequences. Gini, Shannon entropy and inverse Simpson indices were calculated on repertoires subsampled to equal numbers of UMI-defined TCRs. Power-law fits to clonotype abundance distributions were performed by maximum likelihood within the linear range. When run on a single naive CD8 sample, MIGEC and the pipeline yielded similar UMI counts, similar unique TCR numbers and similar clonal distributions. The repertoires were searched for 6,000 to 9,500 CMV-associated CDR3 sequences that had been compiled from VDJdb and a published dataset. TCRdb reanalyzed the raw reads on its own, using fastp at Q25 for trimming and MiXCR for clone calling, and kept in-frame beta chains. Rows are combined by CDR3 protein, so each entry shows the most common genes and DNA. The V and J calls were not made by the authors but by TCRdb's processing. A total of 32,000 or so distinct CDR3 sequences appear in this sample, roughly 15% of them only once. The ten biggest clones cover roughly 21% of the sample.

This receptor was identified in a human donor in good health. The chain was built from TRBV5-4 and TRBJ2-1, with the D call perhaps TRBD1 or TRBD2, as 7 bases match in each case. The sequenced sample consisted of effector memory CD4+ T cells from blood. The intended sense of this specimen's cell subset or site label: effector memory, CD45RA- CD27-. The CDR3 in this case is CASSKGASGNNEQFF. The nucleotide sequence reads TGTGCCAGCAGCAAGGGGGCTAGCGGCAACAATGAGCAGTTCTTC.